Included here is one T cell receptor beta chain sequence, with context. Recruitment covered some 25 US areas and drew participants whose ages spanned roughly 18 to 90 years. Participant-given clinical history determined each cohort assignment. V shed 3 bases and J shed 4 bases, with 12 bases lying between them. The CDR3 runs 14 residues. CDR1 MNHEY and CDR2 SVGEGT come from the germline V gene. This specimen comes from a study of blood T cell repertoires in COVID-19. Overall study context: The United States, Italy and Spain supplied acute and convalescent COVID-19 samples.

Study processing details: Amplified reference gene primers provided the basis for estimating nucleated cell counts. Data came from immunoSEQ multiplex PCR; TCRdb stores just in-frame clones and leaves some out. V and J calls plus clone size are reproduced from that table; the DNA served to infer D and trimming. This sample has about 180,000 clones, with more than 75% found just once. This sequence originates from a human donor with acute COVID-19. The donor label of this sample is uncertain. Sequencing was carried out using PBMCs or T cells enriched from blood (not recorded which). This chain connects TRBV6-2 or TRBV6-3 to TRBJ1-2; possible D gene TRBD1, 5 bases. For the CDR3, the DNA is TGTGCCAGCAGTTATTCGGAGGGGTTCTATGGCTACACCTTC. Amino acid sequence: CASSYSEGFYGYTF.